These 29 T cell receptor beta chains came from one sample sequenced in a study of cytomegalovirus exposure and HLA in healthy donors. PCR primers comprised 60 Vbeta and 13 Jbeta primers. The repertoire was sequenced with immunoSEQ multiplex PCR; TCRdb's copy has only in-frame clones and lacks some. The repertoire has 140,000 or so clones, around 80% of them found once; the top ten carry about 2%. Specimen: PBMCs. The receptor set was obtained from a man in his forties or fifties in good health and CMV-seronegative.

The V gene is TRBV6-1, the J gene TRBJ2-5, with D possibly being TRBD2 (6 bases). V lost 6 bases and J lost 3, with 14 bases in between. This CDR3 comprises 14 residues. Germline lookup yields CDR1 MNHNS and CDR2 SASEGT. The DNA of the CDR3 is TGTGCCAGCAGGCCCCGGACTACCAAAGAGACCCAGTACTTC. It translates to CASRPRTTKETQYF.

This clone turned up a few times. This chain joins TRBV10-2 and TRBJ2-2, with 9 bases fitting TRBD2. Losses at the gene ends were 1 base for V and 6 bases for J; bases not matched to a gene: 9. CDR1 is WSHSY and CDR2 is SAAADI in the germline V gene. The CDR3 consists of 17 residues. This chain's CDR3 is CASSELSSGSSAGELFF. As DNA, the CDR3 is TGCGCCAGCAGTGAGTTGAGTAGCGGGAGTTCCGCCGGGGAGCTGTTTTTT.

V gene TRBV4-1 combines with J gene TRBJ1-1; perhaps TRBD1 as D (5 bases). The CDR3 loop spans 16 amino acids. Per the germline V gene, CDR1 is MGHRA and CDR2 is YSYEKL. Between the trimmed V and J ends, which lost 0 bases and 1 base, there was a span of 12 bases. The CDR3 nucleotides read TGCGCCAGCAGCCAAGATCACAGGATAACGAACACTGAAGCTTTCTTT. Protein: CASSQDHRITNTEAFF.

The chain uses TRBV7-6 and TRBJ2-7, with 7 bases lining up with TRBD1. The V gene end was trimmed by 5 bases and the J gene end by 2 bases; junction bases not matched to a gene: 3. The germline V gene encodes CDR1 SGHVS and CDR2 FNYEAQ. The CDR3 totals 13 residues. CDR3 DNA sequence: TGTGCCAGCAGCGAGGGGACAGCCTACGAGCAGTACTTC. Its protein product is CASSEGTAYEQYF.

The gene calls are TRBV2 and TRBJ1-1; D is ambiguous. The CDR3 runs to 13 residues. Germline CDR1 and CDR2: SNHLY and FYNNEI. The V gene lost 6 bases and the J gene lost 7 bases, with 15 bases spanning the gap. The CDR3 nucleotides read TGTGCCAGCAGGGGCATCGGGGTTGGTGAAGCTTTCTTT. Amino acids: CASRGIGVGEAFF.

The V and J genes are TRBV5-4 and TRBJ2-5, with 9 bases fitting TRBD2. CDR1 and CDR2 (germline): SGHNT, YYREEE (reference sequence). The CDR3 is 17 residues long. The trim removed 0 bases at V and 5 bases at J, leaving 11 bases unmatched. The CDR3 DNA is TGTGCCAGCAGCTTGGAGGCTAGCGGGGACCGACCGGAGACCCAGTACTTC. Its translation is CASSLEASGDRPETQYF.

The chain carries TRBV29-1 and TRBJ2-7, with D tentatively TRBD2 (5 bases). The CDR3 is 14 amino acids. From germline, CDR1 is SQVTM and CDR2 ANQGSEA. Between the trimmed V and J ends, which lost 3 bases and 6 bases, there was a span of 18 bases. Written as DNA, the CDR3 is TGCAGCGTTGATGGAGCGGACCGTAATGTCGAGCAGTACTTC. Translating gives CSVDGADRNVEQYF.

This chain links TRBV7-9 with TRBJ1-4, with 12 bases matching TRBD1. CDR1 is SEHNR, CDR2 FQNEAQ, per germline (reference sequence). The CDR3 loop spans 16 amino acids. J was trimmed by 7 bases and V by 1 base; bases with no gene match: 4. DNA for the CDR3: TGTGCCAGCAGCTTAGTCTGGGACAGGGGGCTTGAAAAACTGTTTTTT. This translates into CASSLVWDRGLEKLFF.

This clone was picked up one time. V is TRBV6-6 and J is TRBJ2-1, with 11 nucleotides matching TRBD2. The CDR3 is 15 residues long. Germline trimming cut 3 bases from V and 5 bases from J; bases unmatched to any gene: 3. Germline V gives CDR1 MNHNY, CDR2 SVGAGI (reference sequence). CDR3: CASSYLAGGNNEQFF. DNA of the CDR3: TGTGCCAGCAGTTATTTAGCGGGAGGGAACAATGAGCAGTTCTTC.

The sample holds one count of this clone. This sequence joins TRBV28 and TRBJ2-7; 8 bases line up with TRBD1. The CDR3 runs 15 residues. V shed 6 bases, J shed 2 bases, and the junction held 9 bases outside the gene matches. Germline values: CDR1 MDHEN, CDR2 SYDVKM. This CDR3 is CASSWTGKEAYEQYF. CDR3 coding DNA: TGTGCCAGCAGCTGGACAGGGAAGGAGGCCTACGAGCAGTACTTC.

This clone occurred a few times. The chain links TRBV5-4 to TRBJ2-3, with TRBD2 matching over 16 bases. Germline CDR1 SGHNT, CDR2 YYREEE (reference sequence). With V trimmed by 4 bases and J by 5 bases, 7 bases remained unmatched. The CDR3 has 17 amino acids. The CDR3 bases are TGTGCCAGCAGCGATGGGACTAGCGGGGGGGCGGGAGATACGCAGTATTTT. Its translation: CASSDGTSGGAGDTQYF.

The chain combines TRBV27 with TRBJ1-1; no definite D call. The CDR3 length is 13 residues. V gave up 2 bases and J gave up 4 bases, with 8 bases separating them. Germline values: CDR1 MNHEY, CDR2 SMNVEV (reference sequence). Here the CDR3 reads CASSLTVSTEAFF. The CDR3 DNA is TGTGCCAGCAGTTTAACAGTGAGCACTGAAGCTTTCTTT.

This clone came up a few times. Other DNA variants within this sample encode the same CDR3. The chain couples TRBV19 to TRBJ2-7, with 11 nucleotides matching TRBD1. The CDR3 sequence is 14 residues long. V shed 3 bases, J shed 4 bases, and the junction held 2 bases outside the gene matches. Germline lookup yields CDR1 LNHDA and CDR2 SQIVND (reference sequence). CDR3 nucleotide sequence: TGTGCCAGTAGTATCCGGGACAGGGGGTACGAGCAGTACTTC. Amino acids: CASSIRDRGYEQYF.

This clone showed up just once. V and J are TRBV2 and TRBJ2-7; 13 bases agree with TRBD2. Germline values: CDR1 SNHLY, CDR2 FYNNEI. CDR3 length equals 15 residues. V dropped 8 bases and J dropped 4; count of bases not matched to a gene: 8. The CDR3 loop is CASQYTSGGAYEQYF. The CDR3 DNA sequence: TGTGCCAGCCAGTATACTAGCGGGGGGGCTTACGAGCAGTACTTC.

As concerns this clone: At one of its ends the junction is not consistent with the germline gene, which may arise from a read error. This chain links TRBV7-9 with TRBJ1-4, with D possibly being TRBD1 (6 bases). Germline values: CDR1 SEHNR, CDR2 FQNEAQ (reference sequence). The CDR3 runs 13 residues. DNA for the CDR3: TGTTCCAGCAGCTTACAGGGATGGGAAAAACTGTTTTTT. Its protein product is CSSSLQGWEKLFF.

The chain has TRBV6-5 and TRBJ1-2, with D possibly matching TRBD1 (6 bases). The CDR3 has 15 residues. The germline gives CDR1 MNHEY, CDR2 SVGAGI. V lost 2 bases and J lost 0, with 10 bases in between. The CDR3 nucleotides are TGTGCCAGCAGTTACGACAGGTTGGCTAACTATGGCTACACCTTC. It codes for CASSYDRLANYGYTF.

This clone has only a few counts. The chain links TRBV27 to TRBJ1-2, with TRBD1 matching 7 bases. Germline CDR1 and CDR2: MNHEY and SMNVEV (reference sequence). Trimming at V came to 6 bases and at J to 3 bases, leaving 7 bases not matched to a gene. This CDR3 region has 14 residues. The CDR3 nucleotides read TGTGCCAGCAGGTATTCAGGGGGACACTATGGCTACACCTTC. Amino acid sequence: CASRYSGGHYGYTF.

The sample holds one count of this clone. The CDR3 loop is CSVTGGNGNTIYF. CDR3 DNA sequence: TGCAGCGTTACAGGGGGCAATGGAAACACCATATATTTT. The rearrangement uses TRBV29-1 and TRBJ1-3, with 9 bases identical to TRBD1. Germline assignment: CDR1 SQVTM and CDR2 ANQGSEA. The junction had 2 bases not matched to a gene; V was cut back by 5 bases and J by 3 bases. This CDR3 has 13 amino acids.

A single count supports this clone. V and J are TRBV6-5 and TRBJ2-3; 7 positions agree with TRBD1. The V gene end was trimmed by 0 bases and the J gene end by 2 bases; junction bases not matched to a gene: 2. Germline lookup yields CDR1 MNHEY and CDR2 SVGAGI. The CDR3 runs 15 residues. For the CDR3, the DNA is TGTGCCAGCAGTTACTCGGGACAGACCACAGATACGCAGTATTTT. It is translated as CASSYSGQTTDTQYF.

The chain links TRBV19 to TRBJ2-1; 9 positions agree with TRBD1. Germline V gene sequence: CDR1 LNHDA, CDR2 SQIVND (reference sequence). The trim removed 4 bases at V and 5 bases at J, leaving 6 bases unmatched. The CDR3 is made up of 15 amino acids. CDR3 nucleotides: TGTGCCAGTAGTACGGGACAGGGATTCAACAATGAGCAGTTCTTC. Translated: CASSTGQGFNNEQFF.

This chain links TRBV5-4 with TRBJ2-5, with TRBD2 matching over 10 bases. This CDR3 is 15 amino acids long. Germline loops: CDR1 SGHNT, CDR2 YYREEE (reference sequence). V lost 4 bases, J lost 2 bases, and 5 bases stayed unmatched. The CDR3 sequence is CASSNLAGGQETQYF. The CDR3 bases are TGTGCCAGCAGCAACTTAGCGGGGGGACAAGAGACCCAGTACTTC. The entire variable domain, with the rest obtained from reference TRBV5-4 and TRBJ2-5, is as follows: ETGVTQSPTHLIKTRGQQVTLRCSSQSGHNTVSWYQQALGQGPQFIFQYYREEENGRGNFPPRFSGLQFPNYSSELNVNALELDDSALYLCASSNLAGGQETQYFGPGTRLLVL.

J is TRBJ2-3 and V is TRBV5-4; the D gene is possibly TRBD2 (5 bases). CDR3 length equals 15 residues. The V and J ends lost 4 bases and 0 bases respectively, with 12 bases between them. In germline, CDR1 is SGHNT, CDR2 YYREEE (reference sequence). The CDR3 protein is CASSPRGISTDTQYF. CDR3 DNA sequence: TGTGCCAGCAGCCCACGGGGTATTAGCACAGATACGCAGTATTTT. Filled out from reference TRBV5-4 and TRBJ2-3, the complete variable domain reads ETGVTQSPTHLIKTRGQQVTLRCSSQSGHNTVSWYQQALGQGPQFIFQYYREEENGRGNFPPRFSGLQFPNYSSELNVNALELDDSALYLCASSPRGISTDTQYFGPGTRLTVL.

In this sample, this clone turned up once. This chain joins TRBV11-2 and TRBJ2-2; possible D gene TRBD1, 6 bases. The CDR3 contains 15 residues. Germline CDR1 is SGHAT and CDR2 is FQNNGV. Trimming took 1 base from V and 8 from J, leaving 14 bases between them. The CDR3 spells CASSLVLGATGELFF. The CDR3 region has the DNA TGTGCCAGCAGCTTAGTTTTGGGGGCCACGGGGGAGCTGTTTTTT.

The rearrangement joins TRBV7-9 to TRBJ1-1; D remains unclear. This CDR3 has 11 residues. V dropped 5 bases and J dropped 4 bases, with 5 bases sitting between them. Germline loops: CDR1 SEHNR, CDR2 FQNEAQ (reference sequence). This CDR3 is CASSPGTEAFF. CDR3 nucleotide sequence: TGTGCCAGCAGCCCAGGCACTGAAGCTTTCTTT.

The J gene is TRBJ2-7, the V gene TRBV6-1; no reliable D call. Trimming took off 0 bases at V and 2 bases at J, with 8 bases between the two ends. Germline CDR1 is MNHNS and CDR2 is SASEGT. The CDR3 sequence is 14 residues long. CDR3 sequence: CASSEALQAYEQYF. The CDR3 nucleotides are TGTGCCAGCAGTGAAGCGCTGCAGGCCTACGAGCAGTACTTC.

This chain joins TRBV7-6 and TRBJ2-3, with TRBD2 matching 9 bases. The CDR3 totals 18 residues. The V gene's germline CDR1 is SGHVS and CDR2 FNYEAQ. The junction had 9 bases not matched to a gene; V was cut back by 2 bases and J by 0 bases. The DNA for the CDR3 is TGTGCCAGCAGCTTAAGGATAGCGGGGGCCTCTAGCACAGATACGCAGTATTTT. Translating gives CASSLRIAGASSTDTQYF.

The genes are TRBV6-1 and TRBJ2-3, with 14 bases lining up with TRBD2. The CDR3 is 17 residues long. CDR1 is MNHNS and CDR2 is SASEGT in the germline V gene. The ends lost 0 bases at V and 1 base at J; junction bases unmatched: 0. This CDR3 reads CASSEATSGGGTDTQYF. Here the CDR3 DNA reads TGTGCCAGCAGTGAAGCGACTAGCGGGGGGGGCACAGATACGCAGTATTTT.

The J gene is TRBJ1-2, the V gene TRBV7-9, with D possibly being TRBD1 (6 bases). This CDR3 has 12 amino acids. V was trimmed by 4 bases and J by 4 bases, leaving 7 bases between them. CDR1 is SEHNR, CDR2 FQNEAQ, per germline (reference sequence). The CDR3 sequence: CASSSTGYGYTF. DNA for the CDR3: TGTGCCAGCAGCTCGACAGGCTATGGCTACACCTTC. The variable domain in full, with the rest retrieved from reference TRBV7-9 and TRBJ1-2, is DTGVSQNPRHKITKRGQNVTFRCDPISEHNRLYWYRQTLGQGPEFLTYFQNEAQLEKSRLLSDRFSAERPKGSFSTLEIQRTEQGDSAMYLCASSSTGYGYTFGSGTRLTVV.

The rearrangement links TRBV9 to TRBJ1-6; perhaps TRBD1 as D (5 bases). The CDR3 has 16 amino acids. V was pared by 4 bases and J by 10 bases, with 21 bases between. Germline lookup yields CDR1 SGDLS and CDR2 YYNGEE. The chain's CDR3 is CASSSTRAINVSPLHF. CDR3 coding DNA: TGTGCCAGCAGCTCAACCAGGGCGATTAATGTATCACCCCTCCACTTT.